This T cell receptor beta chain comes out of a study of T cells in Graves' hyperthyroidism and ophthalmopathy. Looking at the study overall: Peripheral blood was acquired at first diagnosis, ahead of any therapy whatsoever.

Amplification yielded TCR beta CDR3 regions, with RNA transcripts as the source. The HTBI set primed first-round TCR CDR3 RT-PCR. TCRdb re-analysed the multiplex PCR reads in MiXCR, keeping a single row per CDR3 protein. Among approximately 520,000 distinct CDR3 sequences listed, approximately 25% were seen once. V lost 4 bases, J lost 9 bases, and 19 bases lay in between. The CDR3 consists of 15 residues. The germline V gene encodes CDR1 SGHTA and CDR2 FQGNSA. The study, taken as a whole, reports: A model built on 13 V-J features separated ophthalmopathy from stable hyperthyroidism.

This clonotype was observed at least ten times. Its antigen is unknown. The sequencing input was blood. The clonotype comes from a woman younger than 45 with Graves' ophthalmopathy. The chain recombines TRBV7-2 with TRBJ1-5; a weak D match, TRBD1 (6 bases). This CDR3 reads CASSSEGGPGRPQHF. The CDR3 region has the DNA TGTGCCAGCAGCTCGGAGGGGGGGCCAGGGCGGCCCCAGCATTTT.